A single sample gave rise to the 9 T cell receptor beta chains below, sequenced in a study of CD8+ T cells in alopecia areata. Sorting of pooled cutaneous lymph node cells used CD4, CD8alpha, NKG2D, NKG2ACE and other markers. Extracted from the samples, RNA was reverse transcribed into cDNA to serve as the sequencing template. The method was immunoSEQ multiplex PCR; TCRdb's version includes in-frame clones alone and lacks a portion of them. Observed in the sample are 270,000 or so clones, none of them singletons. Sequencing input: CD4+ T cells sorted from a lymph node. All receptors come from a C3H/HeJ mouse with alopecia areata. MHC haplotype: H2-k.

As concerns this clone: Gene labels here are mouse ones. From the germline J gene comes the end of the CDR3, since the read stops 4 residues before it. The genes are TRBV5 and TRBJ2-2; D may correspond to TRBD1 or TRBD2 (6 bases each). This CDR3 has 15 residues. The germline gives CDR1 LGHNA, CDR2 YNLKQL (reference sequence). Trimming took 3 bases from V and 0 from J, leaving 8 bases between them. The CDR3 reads CASSQGASNTGQLYF. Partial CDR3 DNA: TGTGCCAGCAGCCAGGGGGCCTCAAACACCGGG.

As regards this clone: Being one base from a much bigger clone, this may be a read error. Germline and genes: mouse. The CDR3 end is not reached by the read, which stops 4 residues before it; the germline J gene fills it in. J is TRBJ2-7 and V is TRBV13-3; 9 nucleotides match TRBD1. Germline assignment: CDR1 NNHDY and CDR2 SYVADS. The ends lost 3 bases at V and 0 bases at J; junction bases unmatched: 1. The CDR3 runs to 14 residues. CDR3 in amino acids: CASSGTGASYEQYF. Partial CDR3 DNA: TGTGCCAGCAGTGGGACAGGGGCCTCCTAT.

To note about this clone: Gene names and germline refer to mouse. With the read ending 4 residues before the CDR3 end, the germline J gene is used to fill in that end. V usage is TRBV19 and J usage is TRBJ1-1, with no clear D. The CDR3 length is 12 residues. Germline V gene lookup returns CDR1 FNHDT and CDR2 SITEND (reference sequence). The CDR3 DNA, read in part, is TGTGCCAGCAAAGGATCGACAACA. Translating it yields CASKGSTT. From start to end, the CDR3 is CASKGSTTEVFF. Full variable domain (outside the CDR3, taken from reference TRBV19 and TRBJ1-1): GGIITQTPKFLIGQEGQKLTLKCQQNFNHDTMYWYRQDSGKGLRLIYYSITENDLQKGDLSEGYDASREKKSSFSLTVTSAQKNEMAVFLCASKGSTTEVFFGKGTRLTVV.

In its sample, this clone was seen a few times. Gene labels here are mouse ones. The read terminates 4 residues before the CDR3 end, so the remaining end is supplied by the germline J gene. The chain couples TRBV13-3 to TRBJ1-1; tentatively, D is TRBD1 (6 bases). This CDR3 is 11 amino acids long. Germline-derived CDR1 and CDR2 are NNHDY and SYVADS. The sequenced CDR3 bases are TGTGCCAGCAGCCTCAGGGGA. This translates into CASSLRG. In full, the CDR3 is CASSLRGEVFF.

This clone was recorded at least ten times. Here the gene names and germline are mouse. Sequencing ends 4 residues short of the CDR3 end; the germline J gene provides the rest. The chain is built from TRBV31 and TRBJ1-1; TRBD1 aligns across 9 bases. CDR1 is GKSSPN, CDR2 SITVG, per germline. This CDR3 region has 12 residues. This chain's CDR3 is CAWSHRGREVFF. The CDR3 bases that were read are TGTGCCTGGAGTCACAGGGGGCGA.

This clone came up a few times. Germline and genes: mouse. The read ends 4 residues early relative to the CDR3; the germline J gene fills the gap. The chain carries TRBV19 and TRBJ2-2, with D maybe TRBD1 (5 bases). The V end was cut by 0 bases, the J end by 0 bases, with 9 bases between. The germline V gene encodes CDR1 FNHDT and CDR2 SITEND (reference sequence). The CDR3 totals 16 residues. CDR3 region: CASSIGQTANTGQLYF. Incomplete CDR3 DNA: TGTGCCAGCAGTATAGGCCAGACAGCAAACACCGGG. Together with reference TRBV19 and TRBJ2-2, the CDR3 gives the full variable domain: GGIITQTPKFLIGQEGQKLTLKCQQNFNHDTMYWYRQDSGKGLRLIYYSITENDLQKGDLSEGYDASREKKSSFSLTVTSAQKNEMAVFLCASSIGQTANTGQLYFGEGSKLTVL.

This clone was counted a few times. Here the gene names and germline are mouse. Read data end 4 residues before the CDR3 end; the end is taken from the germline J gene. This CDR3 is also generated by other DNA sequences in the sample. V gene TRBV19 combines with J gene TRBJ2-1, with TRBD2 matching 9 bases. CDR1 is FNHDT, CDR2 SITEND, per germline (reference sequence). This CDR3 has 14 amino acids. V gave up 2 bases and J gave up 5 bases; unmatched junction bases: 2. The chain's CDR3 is CASSIWGGDAEQFF. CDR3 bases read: TGTGCCAGCAGTATTTGGGGGGGCGATGCT.

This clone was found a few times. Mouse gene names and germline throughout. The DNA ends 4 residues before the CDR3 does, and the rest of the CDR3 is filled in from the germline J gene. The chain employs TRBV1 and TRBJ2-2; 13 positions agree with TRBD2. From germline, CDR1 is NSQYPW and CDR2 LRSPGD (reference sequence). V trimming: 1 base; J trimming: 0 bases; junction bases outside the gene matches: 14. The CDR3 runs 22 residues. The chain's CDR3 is CTCSAAGTNPGLGGANTGQLYF. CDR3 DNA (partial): TGCACCTGCAGTGCAGCCGGGACAAATCCGGGACTGGGGGGGGCAAACACCGGG.

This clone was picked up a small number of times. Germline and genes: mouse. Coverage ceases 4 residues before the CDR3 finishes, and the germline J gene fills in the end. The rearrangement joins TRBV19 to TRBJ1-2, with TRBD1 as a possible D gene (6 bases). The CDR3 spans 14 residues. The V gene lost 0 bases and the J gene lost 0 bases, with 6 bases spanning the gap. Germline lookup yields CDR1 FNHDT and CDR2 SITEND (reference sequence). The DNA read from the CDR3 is TGTGCCAGCAGTATAGGGGACACAAACTCC. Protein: CASSIGDTNS. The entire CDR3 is CASSIGDTNSDYTF.